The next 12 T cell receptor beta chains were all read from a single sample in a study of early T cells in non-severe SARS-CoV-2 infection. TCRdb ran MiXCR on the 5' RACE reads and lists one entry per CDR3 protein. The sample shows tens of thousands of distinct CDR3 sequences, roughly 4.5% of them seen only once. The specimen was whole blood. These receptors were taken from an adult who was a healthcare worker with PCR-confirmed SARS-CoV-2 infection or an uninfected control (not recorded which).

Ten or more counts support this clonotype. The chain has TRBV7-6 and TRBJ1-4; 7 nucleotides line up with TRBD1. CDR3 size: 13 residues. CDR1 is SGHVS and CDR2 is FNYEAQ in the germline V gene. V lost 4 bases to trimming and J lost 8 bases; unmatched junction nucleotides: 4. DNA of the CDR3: TGTGCCAGCAGCTCCGAAGGGGGCGAAAAACTGTTTTTT. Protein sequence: CASSSEGGEKLFF.

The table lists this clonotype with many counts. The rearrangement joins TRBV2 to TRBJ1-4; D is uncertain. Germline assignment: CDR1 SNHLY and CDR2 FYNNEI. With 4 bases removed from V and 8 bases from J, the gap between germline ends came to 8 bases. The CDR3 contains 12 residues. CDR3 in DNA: TGTGCCAGCAGTGCTCAGAAAGAAAAACTGTTTTTT. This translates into CASSAQKEKLFF.

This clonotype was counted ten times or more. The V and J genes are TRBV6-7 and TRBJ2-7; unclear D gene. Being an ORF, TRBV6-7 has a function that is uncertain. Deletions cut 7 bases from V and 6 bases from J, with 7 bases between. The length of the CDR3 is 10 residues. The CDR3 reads CASKGSEQYF. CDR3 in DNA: TGTGCCAGCAAAGGATCCGAGCAGTACTTC.

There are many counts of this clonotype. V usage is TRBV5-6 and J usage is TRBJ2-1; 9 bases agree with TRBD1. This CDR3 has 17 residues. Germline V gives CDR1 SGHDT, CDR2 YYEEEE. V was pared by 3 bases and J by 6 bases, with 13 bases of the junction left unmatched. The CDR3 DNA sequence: TGTGCCAGCAGCTCGTCCCGGGACAGGGTTTGGGGCAATGAGCAGTTCTTC. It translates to CASSSSRDRVWGNEQFF.

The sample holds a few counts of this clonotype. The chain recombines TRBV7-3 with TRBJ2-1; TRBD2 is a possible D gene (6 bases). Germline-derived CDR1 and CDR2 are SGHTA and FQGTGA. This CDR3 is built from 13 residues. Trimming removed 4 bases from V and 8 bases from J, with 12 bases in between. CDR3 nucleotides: TGTGCCAGCAGCTCCCCTAGCGTCTATGAGCAGTTCTTC. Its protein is CASSSPSVYEQFF.

The CDR3, as DNA: TGTGCCTGGAGGTCTGCAGGGCAGGTGGAGACCCAGTACTTC. Translating it yields CAWRSAGQVETQYF. This chain uses TRBV30 with TRBJ2-5, with a possible D match to TRBD1 (5 bases). The CDR3 is 14 residues long. Looked up from germline, CDR1 is GTSNPN and CDR2 is SVGIG (reference sequence). Trimming cost V 3 bases and J 5 bases, with 16 bases left between them.

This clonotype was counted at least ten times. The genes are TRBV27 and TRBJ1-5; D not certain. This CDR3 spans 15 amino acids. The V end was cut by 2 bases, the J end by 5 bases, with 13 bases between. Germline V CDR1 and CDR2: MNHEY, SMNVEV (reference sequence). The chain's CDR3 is CASSLRTDPDQPQHF. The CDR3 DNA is TGTGCCAGCAGTTTACGAACAGACCCAGATCAGCCCCAGCATTTT.

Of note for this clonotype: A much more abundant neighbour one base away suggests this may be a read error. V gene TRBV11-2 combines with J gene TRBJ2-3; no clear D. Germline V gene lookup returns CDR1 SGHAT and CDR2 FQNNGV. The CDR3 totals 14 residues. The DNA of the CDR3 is TGTGCCGGCAGCTTAGCTAGGAGCACAGATACGCAGTATTTT. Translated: CAGSLARSTDTQYF.

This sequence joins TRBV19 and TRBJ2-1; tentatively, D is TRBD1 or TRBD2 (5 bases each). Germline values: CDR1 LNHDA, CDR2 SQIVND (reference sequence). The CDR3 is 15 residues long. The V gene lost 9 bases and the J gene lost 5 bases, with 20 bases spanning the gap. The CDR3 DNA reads TGTGCCAGCCGCATCCGGGACGGTCGCCACAATGAGCAGTTCTTC. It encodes CASRIRDGRHNEQFF.

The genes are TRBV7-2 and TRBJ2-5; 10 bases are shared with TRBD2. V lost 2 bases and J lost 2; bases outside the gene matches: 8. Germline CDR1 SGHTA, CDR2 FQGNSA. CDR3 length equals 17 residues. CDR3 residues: CASSLTPPSGGQETQYF. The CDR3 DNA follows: TGTGCCAGCAGCTTAACCCCCCCTAGCGGGGGTCAAGAGACCCAGTACTTC. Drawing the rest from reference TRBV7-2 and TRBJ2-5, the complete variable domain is GAGVSQSPSNKVTEKGKDVELRCDPISGHTALYWYRQSLGQGLEFLIYFQGNSAPDKSGLPSDRFSAERTGGSVSTLTIQRTQQEDSAVYLCASSLTPPSGGQETQYFGPGTRLLVL.

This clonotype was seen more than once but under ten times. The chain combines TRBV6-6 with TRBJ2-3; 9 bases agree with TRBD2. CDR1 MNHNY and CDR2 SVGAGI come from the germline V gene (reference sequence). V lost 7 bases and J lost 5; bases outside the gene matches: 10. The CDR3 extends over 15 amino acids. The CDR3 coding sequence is TGTGCCAGCACTTTTAGCGGGGGTGGTGGAGATACGCAGTATTTT. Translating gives CASTFSGGGGDTQYF.

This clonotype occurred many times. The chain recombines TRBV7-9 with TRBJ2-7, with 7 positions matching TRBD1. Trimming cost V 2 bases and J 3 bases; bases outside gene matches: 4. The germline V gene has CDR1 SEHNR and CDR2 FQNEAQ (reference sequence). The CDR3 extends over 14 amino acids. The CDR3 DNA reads TGTGCCAGCAGCTTAACAGGGGAAGGCTACGAGCAGTACTTC. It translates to CASSLTGEGYEQYF.